This T cell receptor beta chain was observed in a study of blood T cell repertoires in COVID-19. Study-level background: Material from acute and convalescent COVID-19 was sourced from the United States, Italy and Spain.

Germline V lookup: CDR1 SQVTM, CDR2 ANQGSEA. The CDR3 runs 11 residues. V dropped 4 bases and J dropped 5 bases, with 9 bases sitting between them. Participants came from some 23 US areas, aged about 18 to 100 years. Contact with a PCR-confirmed or clinician-diagnosed COVID-19 case occurred within 2 weeks of entry. How the authors handled the data: For nucleated cells, counts were estimated from reference gene primer amplification. The protocol was immunoSEQ multiplex PCR, while the TCRdb copy is restricted to in-frame clones and leaves out a portion. The V and J calls and the clone size are those of that table, but D and trimming were determined from the DNA. Of about 280,000 clones in the sample, approximately 82% are singletons; the top ten hold 5%.

The receptor comes from a man aged 40-49 years who had been exposed to COVID-19. The J gene is TRBJ2-7, the V gene TRBV29-1, with D hard to call. The sequencing sample was made of PBMCs or T cells enriched from blood (not recorded which). The CDR3 coding sequence is TGCAGCGTTGTACGGGTGGACGAGCAGTACTTC. It specifies CSVVRVDEQYF.